The 18 T cell receptor beta chains reported below all come from one sample, sequenced in a study of blood T cell repertoires in COVID-19. Libraries were prepared by immunoSEQ multiplex PCR; TCRdb keeps only in-frame clonotypes and omits some of them. Of some 400,000 clones listed, roughly 86% are singletons. Sequenced: peripheral blood. These receptors were collected from a human donor with acute or convalescent COVID-19. The donor label of this sample is uncertain.

The V gene is TRBV5-1, the J gene TRBJ1-6; a weak D match, TRBD1 (6 bases). Germline V gives CDR1 SGHRS, CDR2 YFSETQ. This CDR3 contains 15 residues. The V end was cut by 1 base, the J end by 10 bases, with 15 bases between. Here the CDR3 reads CASSLRQGSNSPLHF. Here the CDR3 DNA reads TGCGCCAGCAGCTTGCGGCAGGGGAGTAACTCACCCCTCCACTTT.

The J gene is TRBJ2-2, the V gene TRBV5-1; D unclear. The ends were cut back, 5 bases at V and 7 bases at J, with 12 bases in the middle. Germline V gene data show CDR1 as SGHRS and CDR2 as YFSETQ. There are 13 residues in the CDR3. The CDR3 nucleotides are TGCGCCAGCAGTAGTACAGTCGGCGGGGAGCTGTTTTTT. It yields the protein CASSSTVGGELFF.

V and J are TRBV24-1 and TRBJ2-1; D call uncertain. The CDR3 is 14 residues long. Trimming removed 3 bases at V and 7 bases at J, with 12 bases between. Germline values: CDR1 KGHDR, CDR2 SFDVKD. The CDR3 DNA follows: TGTGCCACCAGTGATCCCCCAGGTAATAATGAGCAGTTCTTC. Protein product: CATSDPPGNNEQFF.

This clone has a single count. The CDR3 nucleotides read TGTGCCAGCAGCTCCCCGGGTCCCTATGGCTACACCTTC. Encoded protein: CASSSPGPYGYTF. The chain joins TRBV5-5 to TRBJ1-2; D is unclear. V was shortened by 3 bases and J by 4 bases, with 10 bases between the two germline ends. This CDR3 spans 13 amino acids. CDR1 is SGHKS and CDR2 is YYEKEE in the germline V gene (reference sequence).

J is TRBJ2-7 and V is TRBV4-1; 10 positions match TRBD1. Trimming took 3 bases from V and 7 from J; bases not matched to a gene: 9. This CDR3 has 15 residues. Germline CDR1 reads MGHRA; CDR2 reads YSYEKL. CDR3 sequence reads: CASSQRTGGGGEQYF. DNA for the CDR3: TGCGCCAGCAGCCAGAGGACAGGGGGAGGTGGGGAGCAGTACTTC.

The chain has TRBV2 and TRBJ2-3; tentative D call: TRBD1 (6 bases). CDR1 is SNHLY, CDR2 FYNNEI, per germline. Trimming took off 4 bases at V and 12 bases at J, with 11 bases between the two ends. The CDR3 sequence is 11 residues long. The DNA for the CDR3 is TGTGCCAGCAGTGGAGGGGGTCTTCAGTATTTT. Amino acid sequence: CASSGGGLQYF. The whole variable domain, filled in from reference TRBV2 and TRBJ2-3, reads EPEVTQTPSHQVTQMGQEVILRCVPISNHLYFYWYRQILGQKVEFLVSFYNNEISEKSEIFDDQFSVERPDGSNFTLKIRSTKLEDSAMYFCASSGGGLQYFGPGTRLTVL.

CDR3 region: CASSTRDSGEKLFF. The CDR3 DNA reads as TGCGCCAGCAGCACCAGGGACAGCGGGGAAAAACTGTTTTTT. This chain connects TRBV5-1 to TRBJ1-4, with 7 nucleotides matching TRBD1. Germline CDR1 SGHRS, CDR2 YFSETQ. The CDR3 is 14 amino acids. J lost 8 bases, V lost 4 bases, and 8 bases had no gene match.

The rearrangement uses TRBV4-1 and TRBJ1-5; D is possibly TRBD1 (5 bases). This CDR3 has 16 amino acids. The germline V gene has CDR1 MGHRA and CDR2 YSYEKL. V was clipped by 1 base and J by 7 bases, with 17 bases between them. The CDR3 here is CASSQVVAPGSQPQHF. CDR3 nucleotide sequence: TGCGCCAGCAGCCAAGTTGTAGCCCCAGGGTCCCAGCCCCAGCATTTT.

This clone turned up a few times. CDR3 residues: CASSLGEVWDEQFF. The CDR3 DNA reads TGCGCCAGCAGCTTGGGGGAGGTTTGGGATGAGCAGTTCTTC. The chain has TRBV5-1 and TRBJ2-1; TRBD2 might be the D (6 bases). CDR3 length: 14 residues. CDR1 and CDR2 (germline): SGHRS, YFSETQ. Trimming stripped 0 bases from V and 8 bases from J, with 12 bases between. The variable domain in full, with the rest retrieved from reference TRBV5-1 and TRBJ2-1, is KAGVTQTPRYLIKTRGQQVTLSCSPISGHRSVSWYQQTPGQGLQFLFEYFSETQRNKGNFPGRFSGRQFSNSRSEMNVSTLELGDSALYLCASSLGEVWDEQFFGPGTRLTVL.

This sequence joins TRBV7-6 and TRBJ1-2; D might be TRBD1 (5 bases). Germline CDR1 SGHVS, CDR2 FNYEAQ. With 5 bases removed from V and 3 bases from J, the gap between germline ends came to 10 bases. This CDR3 spans 13 amino acids. CDR3 nucleotide sequence: TGTGCCAGCAGCCCCGCGGGGCACTATGGCTACACCTTC. It yields the protein CASSPAGHYGYTF.

This rearrangement joins TRBV5-1 to TRBJ2-1, with 10 bases matching TRBD1. The CDR3 is made up of 14 amino acids. With 7 bases clipped from V and 6 bases from J, the junction kept 7 bases outside the gene matches. Per the germline V gene, CDR1 is SGHRS and CDR2 is YFSETQ. The CDR3 sequence: CASGVTGGVNEQFF. The CDR3 nucleotides are TGCGCCAGCGGTGTGACAGGGGGCGTCAATGAGCAGTTCTTC.

The chain is built from TRBV3-1 (or the pseudogene TRBV3-2) and TRBJ1-5; D might be TRBD1 (6 bases). Germline V gene sequence: CDR1 LGHDT, CDR2 YNNKEL (reference sequence). The V and J ends lost 4 bases and 4 bases respectively, with 8 bases between them. CDR3 length: 13 residues. CDR3 nucleotides: TGTGCCAGCAGCCTAACAGGGAATCAGCCCCAGCATTTT. The encoded protein is CASSLTGNQPQHF.

The J gene is TRBJ1-3, the V gene TRBV30; D ambiguous. Trimming pared 0 bases from V and 2 bases from J, leaving 8 bases between. The CDR3 has 14 residues. In germline, CDR1 is GTSNPN, CDR2 SVGIG (reference sequence). DNA for the CDR3: TGTGCCTGGAGTGTACCCGGTACTGGAAACACCATATATTTT. Its protein is CAWSVPGTGNTIYF. The full variable domain, with the rest looked up from reference TRBV30 and TRBJ1-3, is SQTIHQWPATLVQPVGSPLSLECTVEGTSNPNLYWYRQAAGRGLQLLFYSVGIGQISSEVPQNLSASRPQDRQFILSSKKLLLSDSGFYLCAWSVPGTGNTIYFGEGSWLTVV.

This rearrangement joins TRBV11-3 to TRBJ1-4; 9 nucleotides align to TRBD1. This CDR3 is 19 amino acids long. The junction had 21 bases not matched to a gene; V was cut back by 5 bases and J by 8 bases. Germline CDR1 SGHNT, CDR2 YENEEA. CDR3 coding DNA: TGTGCCAGCAGCCACCGGCTCCGGGACAGGGTGGCCCCAAGGGAAAAACTGTTTTTT. It codes for CASSHRLRDRVAPREKLFF.

The CDR3 bases are TGTGCCAGCAAGAACGACAGGGGTTTGACCAATGAGCAGTTCTTC. Its translation is CASKNDRGLTNEQFF. The J gene is TRBJ2-1, the V gene TRBV6-5; 8 bases match TRBD1. Germline lookup yields CDR1 MNHEY and CDR2 SVGAGI. The CDR3 has 15 amino acids. Unmatched junction bases numbered 11, after V lost 7 bases and J lost 6 bases.

V is TRBV14 and J is TRBJ2-7; 10 bases are a match to TRBD1. V shed 10 bases, J shed 4 bases, and the junction held 7 bases outside the gene matches. The CDR3 has 13 amino acids. Germline V CDR1 and CDR2: SGHDN, FVKESK. The CDR3 reads CAKRQGAGYEQYF. The CDR3 coding sequence is TGTGCCAAGAGACAGGGGGCAGGTTACGAGCAGTACTTC.

The rearrangement uses TRBV7-9 and TRBJ1-2, with D maybe TRBD1 (5 bases). The V end was cut by 7 bases, the J end by 6 bases, with 18 bases between. CDR3 length equals 14 residues. CDR1 is SEHNR and CDR2 is FQNEAQ in the germline V gene (reference sequence). The DNA of the CDR3 is TGTGCCAGCACACCCCCGGGGGGGAGTCATGGCTACACCTTC. The encoded protein is CASTPPGGSHGYTF.

V usage is TRBV30 and J usage is TRBJ1-6, with D maybe TRBD1 (5 bases). CDR1 and CDR2 (germline): GTSNPN, SVGIG (reference sequence). V was shortened by 0 bases and J by 10 bases, with 16 bases between the two germline ends. The CDR3 totals 15 residues. CDR3 coding DNA: TGTGCCTGGAGTGTATCCCGGTCAGGGAAGTCACCCCTCCACTTT. Protein: CAWSVSRSGKSPLHF.